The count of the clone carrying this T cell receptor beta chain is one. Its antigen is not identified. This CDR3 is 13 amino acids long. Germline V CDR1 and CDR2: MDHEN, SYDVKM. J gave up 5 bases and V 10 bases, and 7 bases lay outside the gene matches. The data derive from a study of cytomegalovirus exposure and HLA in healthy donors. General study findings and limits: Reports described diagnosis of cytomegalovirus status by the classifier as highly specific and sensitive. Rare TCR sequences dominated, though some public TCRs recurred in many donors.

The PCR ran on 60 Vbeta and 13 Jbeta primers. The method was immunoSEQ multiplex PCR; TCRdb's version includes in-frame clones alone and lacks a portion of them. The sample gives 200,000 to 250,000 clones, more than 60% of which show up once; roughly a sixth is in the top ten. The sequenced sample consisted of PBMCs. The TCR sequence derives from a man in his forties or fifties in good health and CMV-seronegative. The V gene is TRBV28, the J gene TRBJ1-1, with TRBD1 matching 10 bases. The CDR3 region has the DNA TGTGCCACCATCGACAGGGGGCAAACTGAAGCTTTCTTT. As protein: CATIDRGQTEAFF.